Shown below are 20 T cell receptor beta chains from a single sample sequenced in a study of cytomegalovirus exposure and HLA in healthy donors. The study ran its PCR with 60 Vbeta and 13 Jbeta primers. Profiled with immunoSEQ multiplex PCR; TCRdb holds only in-frame clones, not every one. The sample lists 90,000 to 130,000 clones, over 60% occurring once. Sequencing used PBMCs. The receptor set was obtained from a woman under 40 in good health and CMV-seronegative.

Only one count was recorded for this clone. V usage is TRBV7-9 and J usage is TRBJ1-1, with D possibly TRBD1 on 6 matching bases. Germline-derived CDR1 and CDR2 are SEHNR and FQNEAQ (reference sequence). This CDR3 is built from 14 residues. The germline V and J ends were trimmed by 4 bases and 1 base, with 10 bases remaining between them. CDR3 residues: CASSSRQANTEAFF. In DNA, the CDR3 is TGTGCCAGCAGCTCCCGACAGGCGAACACTGAAGCTTTCTTT.

The chain recombines TRBV9 with TRBJ1-2; the match to TRBD1 covers 10 bases. Trimming removed 0 bases from V and 2 bases from J; junction bases left unmatched: 1. The CDR3 is made up of 15 amino acids. Germline CDR1 and CDR2: SGDLS and YYNGEE. The CDR3 sequence: CASSVGGQGNYGYTF. For the CDR3, the DNA is TGTGCCAGCAGCGTAGGGGGACAGGGGAACTATGGCTACACCTTC.

The V and J genes are TRBV10-2 and TRBJ2-7; 8 nucleotides line up with TRBD2. The CDR3 covers 15 residues. Germline trimming cut 0 bases from V and 2 bases from J; bases unmatched to any gene: 3. The germline V gene encodes CDR1 WSHSY and CDR2 SAAADI. The DNA for the CDR3 is TGCGCCAGCAGTGAGTCTGTTAGCGGGACCTACGAGCAGTACTTC. Residues: CASSESVSGTYEQYF.

The chain combines TRBV5-1 with TRBJ2-6; TRBD1 matches 7 bases. V trimming: 4 bases; J trimming: 0 bases; junction bases outside the gene matches: 7. CDR3 size: 17 residues. The germline V gene has CDR1 SGHRS and CDR2 YFSETQ. The CDR3 protein is CASSPTGVYSGANVLTF. In nucleotides, the CDR3 is TGCGCCAGCAGCCCAACAGGGGTATACTCTGGGGCCAACGTCCTGACTTTC.

The genes are TRBV6-4 and TRBJ1-1, with D perhaps matching TRBD1 (5 bases). Germline CDR1 is MRHNA and CDR2 is SNTAGT. The CDR3 sequence is 13 residues long. Trimming removed 6 bases at V and 1 base at J, with 9 bases between. CDR3 DNA: TGTGCCAGCAGCCGGGGGACGAACACTGAAGCTTTCTTT. Protein product: CASSRGTNTEAFF.

V gene TRBV4-2 combines with J gene TRBJ2-7, with 11 bases identical to TRBD2. CDR3 length: 16 amino acids. Per the germline V gene, CDR1 is LGHNA and CDR2 is YNFKEQ. The V gene end was trimmed by 2 bases and the J gene end by 3 bases; junction bases not matched to a gene: 6. The CDR3 DNA sequence: TGTGCCAGCAGCCAAACCGGGACTAGCGGCCACTACGAGCAGTACTTC. It codes for CASSQTGTSGHYEQYF.

The chain links TRBV30 to TRBJ1-2; 8 nucleotides align to TRBD1. CDR1 is GTSNPN, CDR2 SVGIG, per germline (reference sequence). The CDR3 spans 13 residues. With V trimmed by 2 bases and J by 4 bases, 3 bases remained unmatched. CDR3 loop: CAWSKDRGYGYTF. In DNA form, the CDR3 reads TGTGCCTGGAGTAAAGACAGGGGCTATGGCTACACCTTC.

The J gene is TRBJ1-1, the V gene TRBV5-4; possibly TRBD1 for D (6 bases). The germline CDR1 and CDR2 sequences are SGHNT and YYREEE (reference sequence). CDR3 length: 14 amino acids. The V end lost 4 bases, the J end lost 2 bases, and 12 bases lay between the germline ends. The CDR3 is CASSRRDTNTEAFF. CDR3 DNA sequence: TGTGCCAGCAGCAGACGGGACACCAACACTGAAGCTTTCTTT.

The rearrangement joins TRBV30 to TRBJ2-2; D might be TRBD1 (7 bases). The V end was cut by 0 bases, the J end by 5 bases, with 16 bases between. In germline, CDR1 is GTSNPN, CDR2 SVGIG (reference sequence). The CDR3 runs 16 residues. The CDR3 DNA is TGTGCCTGGAGTGTACGGACAGGAGGGGGAACCGGGGAGCTGTTTTTT. Translating gives CAWSVRTGGGTGELFF.

The chain has TRBV16 and TRBJ2-7; D unclear. Germline V CDR1 and CDR2: KGHSY, FQNENV. The V end lost 2 bases, the J end lost 1 base, and 3 bases lay between the germline ends. The CDR3 length is 12 residues. The CDR3 loop is CASSQESYEQYF. As DNA, the CDR3 is TGTGCCAGCAGCCAAGAGTCCTACGAGCAGTACTTC.

In its sample, this clone was seen once. CDR3 nucleotide sequence: TGTGCCAGCGGGTACAGAGAAGACACTGAAGCTTTCTTT. Its protein product is CASGYREDTEAFF. V usage is TRBV27 and J usage is TRBJ1-1; D is uncertain. This CDR3 region has 13 residues. Germline-derived CDR1 and CDR2 are MNHEY and SMNVEV (reference sequence). Trimming pared 8 bases from V and 3 bases from J, leaving 13 bases between.

CDR3 protein: CASSTPWQNYNEQFF. The CDR3 nucleotides read TGTGCCAGCAGTACCCCATGGCAGAACTACAATGAGCAGTTCTTC. The rearrangement uses TRBV28 and TRBJ2-1, with D hard to call. In germline, CDR1 is MDHEN, CDR2 SYDVKM. The CDR3 spans 15 residues. With 5 bases removed from V and 3 bases from J, the gap between germline ends came to 14 bases. Combining the CDR3 with reference TRBV28 and TRBJ2-1 gives the whole variable domain DVKVTQSSRYLVKRTGEKVFLECVQDMDHENMFWYRQDPGLGLRLIYFSYDVKMKEKGDIPEGYSVSREKKERFSLILESASTNQTSMYLCASSTPWQNYNEQFFGPGTRLTVL.

V is TRBV11-2 and J is TRBJ1-1; D is unresolved. V shed 5 bases and J shed 2 bases, with 9 bases lying between them. The CDR3 runs 13 residues. Germline V gene sequence: CDR1 SGHAT, CDR2 FQNNGV. CDR3 loop: CASSQTSNTEAFF. For the CDR3, the DNA is TGTGCCAGCAGCCAAACAAGTAACACTGAAGCTTTCTTT.

The rearrangement links TRBV7-9 to TRBJ2-6; TRBD1 agrees at 8 bases. Per germline, CDR1 SEHNR and CDR2 FQNEAQ (reference sequence). The CDR3 is 17 amino acids. V gave up 4 bases and J gave up 2 bases; unmatched junction bases: 7. CDR3 bases: TGTGCCAGCAGCTCGACGGGACAGGTTACTGGGGCCAACGTCCTGACTTTC. Translating it yields CASSSTGQVTGANVLTF.

This clone was counted a few times. The chain uses TRBV9 and TRBJ2-2; 11 bases agree with TRBD2. The trim removed 0 bases at V and 1 base at J, leaving 11 bases unmatched. This CDR3 has 20 amino acids. Germline assignment: CDR1 SGDLS and CDR2 YYNGEE. The CDR3 is CASSVAALAGGWGNTGELFF. The CDR3 coding sequence is TGTGCCAGCAGCGTAGCGGCTCTAGCGGGGGGATGGGGGAACACCGGGGAGCTGTTTTTT.

The V call is TRBV7-3, the J call TRBJ2-7; 8 bases fit TRBD2. With V trimmed by 5 bases and J by 4 bases, 7 bases remained unmatched. Germline lookup yields CDR1 SGHTA and CDR2 FQGTGA. There are 14 residues in the CDR3. The CDR3 DNA reads as TGTGCCAGCAGCCCGAGCGGGAGTCTGTACGAGCAGTACTTC. Amino acid sequence: CASSPSGSLYEQYF.

This chain connects TRBV28 to TRBJ2-5, with 7 bases matching TRBD1. The CDR3 sequence is 14 residues long. The germline gives CDR1 MDHEN, CDR2 SYDVKM. The trim removed 5 bases at V and 4 bases at J, leaving 7 bases unmatched. Here the CDR3 reads CASSPRQGGETQYF. The CDR3 nucleotides read TGTGCCAGCAGTCCCAGACAGGGCGGAGAGACCCAGTACTTC.

This rearrangement joins TRBV5-4 to TRBJ2-7; perhaps TRBD1 as D (6 bases). V was cut by 4 bases and J by 3 bases, with 11 bases left in between. Germline V gene data show CDR1 as SGHNT and CDR2 as YYREEE (reference sequence). The length of the CDR3 is 13 residues. The CDR3 nucleotides read TGTGCCAGCAGCCATGGACAGAACTACGAGCAGTACTTC. It codes for CASSHGQNYEQYF.

V usage is TRBV9 and J usage is TRBJ2-5; 9 bases match TRBD2. J lost 5 bases, V lost 0 bases, and 5 bases had no gene match. CDR3 length: 15 amino acids. Germline V gene sequence: CDR1 SGDLS, CDR2 YYNGEE. The chain's CDR3 is CASSVGGGRAETQYF. In DNA, the CDR3 is TGTGCCAGCAGCGTAGGGGGCGGGAGGGCTGAGACCCAGTACTTC.

J is TRBJ1-3 and V is TRBV7-9; a weak D match, TRBD1 (6 bases). Germline loops: CDR1 SEHNR, CDR2 FQNEAQ (reference sequence). The CDR3 has 14 residues. With 5 bases removed from V and 8 bases from J, the gap between germline ends came to 16 bases. The CDR3 sequence: CASSPTGTLDTIYF. The CDR3 region has the DNA TGTGCCAGCAGCCCCACAGGGACGTTGGACACCATATATTTT. Filled out from reference TRBV7-9 and TRBJ1-3, the complete variable domain reads DTGVSQNPRHKITKRGQNVTFRCDPISEHNRLYWYRQTLGQGPEFLTYFQNEAQLEKSRLLSDRFSAERPKGSFSTLEIQRTEQGDSAMYLCASSPTGTLDTIYFGEGSWLTVV.